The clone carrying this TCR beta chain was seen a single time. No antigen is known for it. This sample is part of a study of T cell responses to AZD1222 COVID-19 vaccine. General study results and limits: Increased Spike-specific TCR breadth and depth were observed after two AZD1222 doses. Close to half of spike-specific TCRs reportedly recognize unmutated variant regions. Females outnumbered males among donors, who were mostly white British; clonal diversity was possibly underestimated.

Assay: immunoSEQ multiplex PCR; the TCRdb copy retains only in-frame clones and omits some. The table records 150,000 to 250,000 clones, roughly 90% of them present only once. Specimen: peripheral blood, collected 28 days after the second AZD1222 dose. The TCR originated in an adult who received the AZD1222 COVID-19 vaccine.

The CDR3 coding sequence is TGTGCCAGCAGCCCCAGGTCACAGGTTGGGTCACCCCTCCACTTT. Translation: CASSPRSQVGSPLHF. The J gene is TRBJ1-6, the V gene TRBV7-2, with D maybe TRBD1 (5 bases). V gave up 5 bases and J gave up 10 bases, with 18 bases separating them. The germline gives CDR1 SGHTA, CDR2 FQGNSA. The length of the CDR3 is 15 residues.